One sample yielded the 6 T cell receptor beta chains listed below, sequenced in a study of blood T cell repertoires in COVID-19. The method was immunoSEQ multiplex PCR; TCRdb's version includes in-frame clones alone and lacks a portion of them. The table has more than 95,000 clones, less than 90% seen once. Sequenced material: peripheral blood. The receptors originated from a human donor in a cohort sampled during active COVID-19.

V gene TRBV7-2 combines with J gene TRBJ2-3; D gene uncertain. This CDR3 contains 15 residues. Looked up from germline, CDR1 is SGHTA and CDR2 is FQGNSA. Trimming stripped 4 bases from V and 0 bases from J, with 11 bases between. The DNA of the CDR3 is TGTGCCAGCAGCTACAGATACACTAGCACAGATACGCAGTATTTT. As protein: CASSYRYTSTDTQYF.

This chain joins TRBV19 and TRBJ2-5, with 8 nucleotides matching TRBD1. V trimming: 5 bases; J trimming: 4 bases; junction bases outside the gene matches: 12. CDR1 LNHDA and CDR2 SQIVND come from the germline V gene (reference sequence). This CDR3 contains 16 residues. The CDR3 sequence is CASSLRGTGGRETQYF. Written as DNA, the CDR3 is TGTGCCAGTAGTCTCCGAGGGACAGGCGGGCGAGAGACCCAGTACTTC.

The chain links TRBV5-1 to TRBJ2-7, with D possibly being TRBD2 (7 bases). The V and J ends lost 4 bases and 4 bases respectively, with 18 bases between them. CDR1 is SGHRS and CDR2 is YFSETQ in the germline V gene. The CDR3 spans 15 residues. The DNA of the CDR3 is TGCGCCAGCAGCGCCTGGGTCGGGGGGCTTTACGAGCAGTACTTC. Its translation: CASSAWVGGLYEQYF.

This chain links TRBV3-1 (or the pseudogene TRBV3-2) with TRBJ2-7; TRBD1 agrees at 9 bases. CDR1 is LGHDT and CDR2 is YNNKEL in the germline V gene (reference sequence). Losses at the gene ends were 6 bases for V and 3 bases for J; bases not matched to a gene: 6. This CDR3 region has 14 residues. The DNA for the CDR3 is TGTGCCAGCAGGGGAGGACAGGGGAACTACGAGCAGTACTTC. This encodes CASRGGQGNYEQYF.

The chain employs TRBV2 and TRBJ2-7, with 7 bases aligning to TRBD2. With 7 bases clipped from V and 2 bases from J, the junction kept 8 bases outside the gene matches. Per the germline V gene, CDR1 is SNHLY and CDR2 is FYNNEI. This CDR3 region has 14 residues. This CDR3 reads CASNGGSGTYEQYF. Written as DNA, the CDR3 is TGTGCCAGCAACGGGGGGAGCGGGACCTACGAGCAGTACTTC.

This chain connects TRBV13 to TRBJ1-1; a possible D gene is TRBD1 (5 bases). V lost 5 bases and J lost 0, with 13 bases in between. CDR1 is PRHDT, CDR2 FYEKMQ, per germline (reference sequence). The CDR3 extends over 15 amino acids. CDR3 protein: CASSATLGLNTEAFF. The CDR3 nucleotides are TGTGCCAGCAGCGCCACCTTGGGGCTGAACACTGAAGCTTTCTTT.